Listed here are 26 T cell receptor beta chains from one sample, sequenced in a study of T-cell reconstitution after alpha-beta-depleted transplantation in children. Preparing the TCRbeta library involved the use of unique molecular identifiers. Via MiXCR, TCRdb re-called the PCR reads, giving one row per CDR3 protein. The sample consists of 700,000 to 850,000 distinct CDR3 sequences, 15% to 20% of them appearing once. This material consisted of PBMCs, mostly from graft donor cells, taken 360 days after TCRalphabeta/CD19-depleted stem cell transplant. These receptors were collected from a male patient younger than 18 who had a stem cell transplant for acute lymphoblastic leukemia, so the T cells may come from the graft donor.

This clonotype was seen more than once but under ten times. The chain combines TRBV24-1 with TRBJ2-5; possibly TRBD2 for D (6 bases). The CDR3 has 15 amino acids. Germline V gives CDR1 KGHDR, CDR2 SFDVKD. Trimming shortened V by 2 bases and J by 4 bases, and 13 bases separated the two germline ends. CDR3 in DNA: TGTGCCACCAGTGATTCCGGGAGACCTACAGAGACCCAGTACTTC. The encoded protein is CATSDSGRPTETQYF.

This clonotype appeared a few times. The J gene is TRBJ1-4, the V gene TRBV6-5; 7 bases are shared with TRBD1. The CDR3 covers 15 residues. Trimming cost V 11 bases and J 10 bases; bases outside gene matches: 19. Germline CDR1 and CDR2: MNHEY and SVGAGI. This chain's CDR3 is CAATNVQGNVGKLFF. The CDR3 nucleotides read TGTGCCGCGACGAATGTACAGGGGAACGTCGGAAAACTGTTTTTT.

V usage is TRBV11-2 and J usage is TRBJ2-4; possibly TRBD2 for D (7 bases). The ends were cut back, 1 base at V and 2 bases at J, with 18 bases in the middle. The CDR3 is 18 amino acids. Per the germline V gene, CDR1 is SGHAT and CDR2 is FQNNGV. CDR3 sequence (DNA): TGTGCCAGCAGCTTAGGGGGCGCAGGGCGGGGGCCCAAAAACATTCAGTACTTC. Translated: CASSLGGAGRGPKNIQYF.

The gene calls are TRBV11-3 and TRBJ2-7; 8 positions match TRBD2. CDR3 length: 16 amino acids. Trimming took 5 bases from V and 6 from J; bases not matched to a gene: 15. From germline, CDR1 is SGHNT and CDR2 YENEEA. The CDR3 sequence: CASSPSPSGSQSEQYF. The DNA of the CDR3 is TGTGCCAGCAGCCCTAGTCCGAGCGGGAGTCAAAGCGAGCAGTACTTC.

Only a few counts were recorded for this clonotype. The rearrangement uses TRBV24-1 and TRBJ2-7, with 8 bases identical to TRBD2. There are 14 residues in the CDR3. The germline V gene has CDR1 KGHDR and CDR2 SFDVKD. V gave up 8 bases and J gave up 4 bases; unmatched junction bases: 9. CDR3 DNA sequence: TGTGCCACCATGGACGGGAGGGCCGGGTACGAGCAGTACTTC. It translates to CATMDGRAGYEQYF.

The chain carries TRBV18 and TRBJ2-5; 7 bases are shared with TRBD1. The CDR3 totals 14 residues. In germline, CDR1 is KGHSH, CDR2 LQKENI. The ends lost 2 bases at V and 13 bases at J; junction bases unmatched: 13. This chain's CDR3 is CASSPGGQRLVGYF. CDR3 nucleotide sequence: TGTGCCAGCTCACCAGGGGGACAGCGACTGGTGGGGTACTTC.

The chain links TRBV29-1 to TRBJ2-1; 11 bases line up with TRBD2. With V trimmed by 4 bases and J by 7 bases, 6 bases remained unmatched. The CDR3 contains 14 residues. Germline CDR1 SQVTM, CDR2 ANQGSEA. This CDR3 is CSVARLAGMNEQFF. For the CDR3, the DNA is TGCAGCGTTGCTAGACTAGCGGGAATGAATGAGCAGTTCTTC.

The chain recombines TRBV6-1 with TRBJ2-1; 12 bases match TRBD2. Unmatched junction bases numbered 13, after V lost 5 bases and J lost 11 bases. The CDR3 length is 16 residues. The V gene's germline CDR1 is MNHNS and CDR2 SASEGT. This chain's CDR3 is CASSPSVSRTSGKQFF. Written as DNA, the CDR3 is TGTGCCAGCAGTCCCAGCGTTTCCCGGACTAGCGGGAAGCAGTTCTTC.

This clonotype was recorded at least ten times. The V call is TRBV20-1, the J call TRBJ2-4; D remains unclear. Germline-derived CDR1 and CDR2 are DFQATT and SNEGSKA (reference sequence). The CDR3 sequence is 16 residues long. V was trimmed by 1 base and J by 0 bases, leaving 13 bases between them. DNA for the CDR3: TGCAGTGCTAGAGCCGGGTCCAGACTAGCCAAAAACATTCAGTACTTC. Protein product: CSARAGSRLAKNIQYF.

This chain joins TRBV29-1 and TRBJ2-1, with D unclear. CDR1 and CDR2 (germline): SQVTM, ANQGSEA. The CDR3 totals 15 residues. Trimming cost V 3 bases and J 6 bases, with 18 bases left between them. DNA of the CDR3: TGCAGCGTTGATAGGTCCAGCGCAGCCCCCAATGAGCAGTTCTTC. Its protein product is CSVDRSSAAPNEQFF.

Here the CDR3 DNA reads TGTGCCAGCAGGACCCGACAGGGGGGATCCTACGAGCAGTACTTC. Its protein product is CASRTRQGGSYEQYF. J is TRBJ2-7 and V is TRBV5-5, with TRBD1 matching over 9 bases. This CDR3 spans 15 amino acids. V shed 5 bases and J 1 base; nucleotides not matched to a gene: 7. Germline CDR1 is SGHKS and CDR2 is YYEKEE (reference sequence).

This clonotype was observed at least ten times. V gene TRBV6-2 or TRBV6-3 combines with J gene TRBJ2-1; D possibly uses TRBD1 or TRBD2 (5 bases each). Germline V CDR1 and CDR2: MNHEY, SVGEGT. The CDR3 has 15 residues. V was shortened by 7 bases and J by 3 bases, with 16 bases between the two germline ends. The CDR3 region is CASTGQRLLYNEQFF. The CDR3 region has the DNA TGTGCCAGCACAGGGCAGCGGCTCCTCTACAATGAGCAGTTCTTC.

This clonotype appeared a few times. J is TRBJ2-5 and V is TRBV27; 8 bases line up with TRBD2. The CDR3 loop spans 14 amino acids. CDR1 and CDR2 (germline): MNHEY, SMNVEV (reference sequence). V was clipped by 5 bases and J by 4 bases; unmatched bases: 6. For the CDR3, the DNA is TGTGCCAGCAGTGGTGCGGGGGGCCCAGAGACCCAGTACTTC. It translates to CASSGAGGPETQYF.

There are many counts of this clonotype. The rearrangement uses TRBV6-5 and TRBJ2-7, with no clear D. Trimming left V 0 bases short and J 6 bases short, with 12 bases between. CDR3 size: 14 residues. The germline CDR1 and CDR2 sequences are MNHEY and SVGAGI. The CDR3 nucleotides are TGTGCCAGCAGTTACTCTCCTCCCCAACCCGAGCAGTACTTC. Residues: CASSYSPPQPEQYF.

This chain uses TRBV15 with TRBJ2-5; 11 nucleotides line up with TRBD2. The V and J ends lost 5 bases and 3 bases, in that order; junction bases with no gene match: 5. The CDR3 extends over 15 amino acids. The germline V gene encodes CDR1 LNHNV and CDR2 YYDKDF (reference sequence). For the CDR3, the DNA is TGTGCCACCAGCGGTCGACTAGCGGGAAAAGAGACCCAGTACTTC. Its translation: CATSGRLAGKETQYF.

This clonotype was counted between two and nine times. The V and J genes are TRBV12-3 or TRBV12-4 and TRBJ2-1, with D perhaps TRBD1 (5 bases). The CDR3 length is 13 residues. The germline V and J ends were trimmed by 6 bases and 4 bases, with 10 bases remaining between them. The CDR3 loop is CASSYYRYNEQFF. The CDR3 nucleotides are TGTGCCAGCAGCTATTACAGGTACAATGAGCAGTTCTTC.

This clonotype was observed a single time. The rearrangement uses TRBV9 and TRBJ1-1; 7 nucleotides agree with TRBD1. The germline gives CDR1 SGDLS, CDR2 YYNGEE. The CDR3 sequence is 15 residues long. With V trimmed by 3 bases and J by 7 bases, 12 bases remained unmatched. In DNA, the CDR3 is TGTGCCAGCAGCGCCCAGAGGGACAGACCTTATGAAGCTTTCTTT. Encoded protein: CASSAQRDRPYEAFF.

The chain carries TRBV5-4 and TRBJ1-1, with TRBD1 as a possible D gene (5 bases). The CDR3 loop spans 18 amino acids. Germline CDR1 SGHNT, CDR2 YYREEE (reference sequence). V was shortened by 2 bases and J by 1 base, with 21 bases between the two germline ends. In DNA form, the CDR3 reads TGTGCCAGCAGCTTAGTATCCAGGGCGAAGATCTCGAACACTGAAGCTTTCTTT. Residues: CASSLVSRAKISNTEAFF.

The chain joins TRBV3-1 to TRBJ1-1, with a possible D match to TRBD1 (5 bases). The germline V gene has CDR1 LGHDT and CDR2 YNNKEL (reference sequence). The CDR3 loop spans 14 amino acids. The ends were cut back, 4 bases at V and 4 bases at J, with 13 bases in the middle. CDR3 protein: CASSPRAGATEAFF. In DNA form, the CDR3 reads TGTGCCAGCAGCCCCCGGGCCGGGGCCACTGAAGCTTTCTTT. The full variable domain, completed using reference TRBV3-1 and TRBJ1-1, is DTAVSQTPKYLVTQMGNDKSIKCEQNLGHDTMYWYKQDSKKFLKIMFSYNNKELIINETVPNRFSPKSPDKAHLNLHINSLELGDSAVYFCASSPRAGATEAFFGQGTRLTVV.

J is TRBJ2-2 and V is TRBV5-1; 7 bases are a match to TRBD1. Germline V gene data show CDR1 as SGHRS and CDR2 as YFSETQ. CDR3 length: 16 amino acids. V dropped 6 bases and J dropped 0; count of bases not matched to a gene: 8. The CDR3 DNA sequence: TGCGCCAGCACCACCACAGGGGTCGCGAACACCGGGGAGCTGTTTTTT. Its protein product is CASTTTGVANTGELFF.

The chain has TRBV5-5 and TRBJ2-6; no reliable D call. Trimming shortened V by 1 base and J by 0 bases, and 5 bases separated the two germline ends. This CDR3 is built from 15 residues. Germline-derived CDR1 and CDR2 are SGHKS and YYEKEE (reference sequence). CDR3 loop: CASSLYISGANVLTF. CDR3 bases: TGTGCCAGCAGCTTGTACATCTCTGGGGCCAACGTCCTGACTTTC. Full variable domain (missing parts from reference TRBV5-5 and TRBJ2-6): DAGVTQSPTHLIKTRGQQVTLRCSPISGHKSVSWYQQVLGQGPQFIFQYYEKEERGRGNFPDRFSARQFPNYSSELNVNALLLGDSALYLCASSLYISGANVLTFGAGSRLTVL.

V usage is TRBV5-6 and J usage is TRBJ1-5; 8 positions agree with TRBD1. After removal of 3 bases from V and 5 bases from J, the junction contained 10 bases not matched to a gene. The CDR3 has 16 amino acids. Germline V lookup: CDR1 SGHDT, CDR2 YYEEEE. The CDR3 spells CASSSGQGAIDQPQHF. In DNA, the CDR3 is TGTGCCAGCAGCTCCGGGCAGGGGGCAATAGATCAGCCCCAGCATTTT.

CDR3 bases: TGTGCCAGCAGCCTGCGGCTCCCCACAGATACGCAGTATTTT. It encodes CASSLRLPTDTQYF. The V and J genes are TRBV7-3 and TRBJ2-3; D remains ambiguous. Germline V CDR1 and CDR2: SGHTA, FQGTGA. Between the trimmed V and J ends, which lost 5 bases and 2 bases, there was a span of 11 bases. The CDR3 has 14 residues.

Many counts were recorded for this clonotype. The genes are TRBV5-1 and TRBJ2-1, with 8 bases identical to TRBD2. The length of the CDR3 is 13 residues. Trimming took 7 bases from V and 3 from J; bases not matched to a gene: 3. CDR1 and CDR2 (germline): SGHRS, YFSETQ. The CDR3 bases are TGCGCCAGCCGGGAGGGGTACTACAATGAGCAGTTCTTC. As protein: CASREGYYNEQFF.

CDR3 residues: CASSAADVNYGYTF. For the CDR3, the DNA is TGTGCCAGCTCAGCGGCAGACGTTAACTATGGCTACACCTTC. The chain employs TRBV18 and TRBJ1-2; D remains unclear. Trimming removed 5 bases from V and 1 base from J, with 11 bases in between. Germline CDR1 is KGHSH and CDR2 is LQKENI. The CDR3 covers 14 residues.

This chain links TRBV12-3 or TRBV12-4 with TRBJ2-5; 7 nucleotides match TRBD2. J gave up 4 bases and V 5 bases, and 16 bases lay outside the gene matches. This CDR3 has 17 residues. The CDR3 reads CASSPAAGVAGTETQYF. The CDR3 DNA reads TGTGCCAGCAGTCCCGCGGCGGGAGTAGCGGGCACAGAGACCCAGTACTTC.